This T cell receptor (beta chain) comes out of a study of cytotoxic CD8 clonotypes in ibrutinib-treated CLL. Study-wide context: Sequenced samples delivered averages of around 250,000 productive templates and around 94,000 productive rearrangements.

TCRdb keeps only in-frame clones here, not all; method: immunoSEQ multiplex PCR. The sample holds about 25,000 clones, around 69% seen once. For this clone: Its specificity is not known.

This CDR3 has 15 residues. The germline V gene has CDR1 GTSNPN and CDR2 SVGIG (reference sequence). After removal of 1 base from V and 12 bases from J, the junction contained 12 bases not matched to a gene. Study-level points and caveats: There were few public clonotypes, and on treatment they contracted or stayed stable.

The TCR comes from a human donor with chronic lymphocytic leukemia. The V gene is TRBV30, the J gene TRBJ1-4; 9 nucleotides line up with TRBD1. Sequenced here: PBMCs, sampled at disease progression, from a patient treated with ibrutinib. CDR3 DNA sequence: TGTGCCTGGAGTGAAAACAGGGGGCCTCTCCCCCAACTGTTTTTT. Its translation is CAWSENRGPLPQLFF.